This TCR beta chain originates from a study of T cells in Graves' hyperthyroidism and ophthalmopathy. RNA transcripts served as the template for amplifying TCR beta CDR3 regions. In the first-round RT-PCR of the TCR CDR3, the HTBI primer set was used. MiXCR was run by TCRdb on the multiplex PCR reads, yielding one entry per CDR3 protein. The sample lists about 590,000 distinct CDR3 sequences, 13% to 15% occurring once. Together with thyroid ultrasound, orbital computed tomography, serum thyroxine and TRAb, clinical symptoms were used for diagnoses. Study observations and caveats: Blood also showed most of the thyroid clonotypes that were expanded above 0.001.

Germline V CDR1 and CDR2: SGHTS, YDEGEE. Unmatched junction bases numbered 3, after V lost 0 bases and J lost 2 bases. The CDR3 contains 15 residues. This clonotype was seen repeatedly, ten times or more. The antigen is undetermined. Sequencing input: blood. The source of this sequence is a woman aged 18 to 35 with Graves' ophthalmopathy. The chain links TRBV5-8 to TRBJ2-5; 8 bases fit TRBD1. The CDR3 loop is CASSLEWTGQETQYF. In nucleotides, the CDR3 is TGTGCCAGCAGCTTGGAGTGGACAGGGCAAGAGACCCAGTACTTC.